The clone carrying this T cell receptor beta chain was seen more than once but under ten times. Amplification used 60 Vbeta primers and 13 Jbeta primers. The data were produced by immunoSEQ multiplex PCR, yet TCRdb's version contains in-frame clones alone and is incomplete. Of tens of thousands of clones listed, roughly 70% are singletons. This record comes from a study of cytomegalovirus exposure and HLA in healthy donors. Across the study: In a previous analysis, more than 90 million unique TCR beta sequences were found from roughly 180 million T cells.

V shed 5 bases and J 2 bases; nucleotides not matched to a gene: 13. The CDR3 runs to 18 residues. The germline gives CDR1 SGHAT, CDR2 FQNNGV. Sequences were obtained from PBMCs. The TCR sequence derives from a man aged 50-59 years in good health and CMV-seropositive. The rearrangement joins TRBV11-2 to TRBJ2-1; 9 positions match TRBD2. CDR3 protein: CASSPRTSEPAPYNEQFF. The CDR3 DNA reads as TGTGCCAGCAGCCCAAGGACTAGCGAACCGGCCCCCTACAATGAGCAGTTCTTC.